The 20 T cell receptor beta chains in this list originate from one sample, sequenced in a study of Graves' ophthalmopathy and Graves' hyperthyroidism. The authors amplified TCR beta CDR3 regions, and they did so from RNA transcripts for repertoire sequencing. RT-PCR with HTBI primers came first, then second-round multiplex PCR. Using its own MiXCR run on the multiplex PCR reads, TCRdb lists one record per CDR3 protein. The sample has around 400,000 distinct CDR3 sequences, around a fifth seen once. Material: peripheral blood. The receptor source for this set is a woman under 30 with stable Graves' hyperthyroidism.

To note about this clonotype: A single base separates this from a much larger clone, so it may be a read error. The CDR3 does not close with the conserved phenylalanine or tryptophan, likely indicating a read error. The J gene is TRBJ2-7, the V gene TRBV20-1; D unresolved. The CDR3 is 10 amino acids. V was clipped by 5 bases and J by 3 bases, with 5 bases between them. Germline V gene sequence: CDR1 DFQATT, CDR2 SNEGSKA (reference sequence). The CDR3 DNA is TGCAGTGCTTATATCTACGAGCAGTACTTA. Its translation is CSAYIYEQYL.

This clonotype occurred many times. The chain is built from TRBV7-3 and TRBJ1-1; TRBD1 matches at 7 bases. CDR1 is SGHTA, CDR2 FQGTGA, per germline. CDR3 length: 15 amino acids. J gave up 3 bases and V 5 bases, and 9 bases lay outside the gene matches. The DNA of the CDR3 is TGTGCCAGCAGCACATACAGGGGTTCGGACACTGAAGCTTTCTTT. Protein sequence: CASSTYRGSDTEAFF.

In this sample, this clonotype turned up once. The gene calls are TRBV30 and TRBJ1-5; D remains unclear. In germline, CDR1 is GTSNPN, CDR2 SVGIG (reference sequence). Trimming took off 8 bases at V and 4 bases at J, with 15 bases between the two ends. This CDR3 spans 13 amino acids. The CDR3 sequence is CASSHRANQPQHF. The CDR3 region has the DNA TGTGCCAGTAGTCATAGGGCGAATCAGCCCCAGCATTTT.

V gene TRBV5-6 combines with J gene TRBJ1-2; 8 bases align to TRBD1. The V gene end was trimmed by 3 bases and the J gene end by 6 bases; junction bases not matched to a gene: 13. This CDR3 spans 16 amino acids. Germline loops: CDR1 SGHDT, CDR2 YYEEEE. CDR3 protein: CASSSLDRGLLDGYTF. CDR3 bases: TGTGCCAGCAGCTCGCTAGACAGGGGACTCCTTGATGGCTACACCTTC.

This clonotype has only a few counts. The rearrangement joins TRBV6-1 to TRBJ2-5; D possibly corresponds to TRBD1 (6 bases). CDR1 is MNHNS, CDR2 SASEGT, per germline. This CDR3 region has 16 residues. V was pared by 2 bases and J by 0 bases, with 13 bases between. The CDR3 nucleotides read TGTGCCAGCAGTGAACAGGGGCGAGGGTACCAAGAGACCCAGTACTTC. Amino acid sequence: CASSEQGRGYQETQYF.

Many counts were recorded for this clonotype. The V and J genes are TRBV11-2 and TRBJ1-2, with TRBD1 identical over 8 bases. The CDR3 is made up of 14 amino acids. Germline V gene data show CDR1 as SGHAT and CDR2 as FQNNGV. J was trimmed by 7 bases and V by 5 bases; bases with no gene match: 9. The CDR3 loop is CASSTRTGKSGYTF. For the CDR3, the DNA is TGTGCCAGCAGCACTAGGACAGGGAAAAGTGGCTACACCTTC.

At least ten counts were recorded for this clonotype. The chain links TRBV19 to TRBJ1-5, with 7 bases identical to TRBD1. J lost 2 bases, V lost 10 bases, and 8 bases had no gene match. CDR1 and CDR2 from the germline V gene are LNHDA and SQIVND (reference sequence). The CDR3 has 14 amino acids. The CDR3 sequence is CATKRQGGNQPQHF. The CDR3, as DNA: TGTGCCACAAAGCGACAGGGTGGCAATCAGCCCCAGCATTTT.

The chain employs TRBV19 and TRBJ1-2; TRBD1 might be the D (6 bases). This CDR3 region has 14 residues. Trimming stripped 6 bases from V and 6 bases from J, with 17 bases between. CDR1 LNHDA and CDR2 SQIVND come from the germline V gene (reference sequence). The CDR3 nucleotides read TGTGCCAGTAGAGGGACAACCAGGTCGAATGGCTACACCTTC. Its translation: CASRGTTRSNGYTF.

The chain links TRBV20-1 to TRBJ1-1, with a tentative D call TRBD1 (6 bases). The germline gives CDR1 DFQATT, CDR2 SNEGSKA (reference sequence). The germline V and J ends were trimmed by 0 bases and 0 bases, with 14 bases remaining between them. The CDR3 loop spans 16 amino acids. The CDR3 loop is CSARDWTVLMNTEAFF. In DNA form, the CDR3 reads TGCAGTGCTAGAGATTGGACAGTGCTTATGAACACTGAAGCTTTCTTT.

This clonotype was detected ten times or more. The gene calls are TRBV6-2 or TRBV6-3 and TRBJ1-5, with a weak D call TRBD1 (5 bases). CDR3 length: 15 residues. Germline loops: CDR1 MNHEY, CDR2 SVGEGT. Trimming pared 0 bases from V and 3 bases from J, leaving 9 bases between. CDR3 region: CASSYSFRDNQPQHF. CDR3 nucleotide sequence: TGTGCCAGCAGTTACTCTTTCAGGGACAATCAGCCCCAGCATTTT.

This clonotype has at least ten counts. J is TRBJ2-2 and V is TRBV25-1; 10 bases are shared with TRBD1. The germline CDR1 and CDR2 sequences are MGHDK and SYGVNS. This CDR3 has 16 residues. The V segment lost 3 bases and the J segment 5 bases; nucleotides outside the gene matches: 6. CDR3 DNA: TGTGCCAGCAGTGAGGAGGGACAGGGGAGAACCGGGGAGCTGTTTTTT. Amino acids: CASSEEGQGRTGELFF.

Many counts were recorded for this clonotype. The rearrangement joins TRBV27 to TRBJ1-1; D ambiguous. The CDR3 covers 14 residues. Between the trimmed V and J ends, which lost 6 bases and 6 bases, there was a span of 17 bases. The germline V gene has CDR1 MNHEY and CDR2 SMNVEV (reference sequence). CDR3 region: CASSPQRPGAEAFF. The DNA of the CDR3 is TGTGCCAGCAGCCCCCAGAGGCCCGGGGCTGAAGCTTTCTTT.

This clonotype has at least ten counts. Germline is not matched at one junction end, which may reflect a read error. The chain joins TRBV7-9 to TRBJ2-7; tentative D call: TRBD1 (5 bases). The CDR3 spans 14 residues. Germline CDR1 SEHNR, CDR2 FQNEAQ (reference sequence). For the CDR3, the DNA is TGTGCCAACAGCTTTTCTAGGGGTTCATACGAGCAGTACTTC. Translated: CANSFSRGSYEQYF.

Many counts were recorded for this clonotype. The CDR3 region is CASSLAGFSGANVLTF. CDR3 coding DNA: TGTGCCAGCAGCTTAGCCGGTTTTTCTGGGGCCAACGTCCTGACTTTC. The rearrangement uses TRBV7-2 and TRBJ2-6; D is undetermined. Germline V gives CDR1 SGHTA, CDR2 FQGNSA. V was shortened by 0 bases and J by 1 base, with 7 bases between the two germline ends. CDR3 length: 16 amino acids.

This clonotype was observed many times. V is TRBV2 and J is TRBJ2-7, with a weak D call TRBD1 (5 bases). Deletions cut 4 bases from V and 2 bases from J, with 24 bases between. CDR1 is SNHLY and CDR2 is FYNNEI in the germline V gene. The CDR3 is made up of 18 amino acids. CDR3 DNA: TGTGCCAGCAGTGCGGACGGAGCTTACGGTCAACAGGCCTACGAGCAGTACTTC. It is translated as CASSADGAYGQQAYEQYF.

Only a few counts were recorded for this clonotype. A much larger clonotype is one base distant, so this may be a read error. The J gene is TRBJ2-5, the V gene TRBV12-3 or TRBV12-4; maybe TRBD1 (5 bases). The CDR3 spans 16 residues. The CDR3 DNA reads as TGTGCCAGCAGTTTATGGGGCCAGGCCAGACAAGAGATCCAGTACTTC. It encodes CASSLWGQARQEIQYF.

The DNA of the CDR3 is TGTGCCAGCAGCCCGCCGGCCCACCCCTACGAGCAGTACTTC. The encoded protein is CASSPPAHPYEQYF. The chain employs TRBV7-9 and TRBJ2-7; D not resolved. The CDR3 contains 14 residues. Germline V gene lookup returns CDR1 SEHNR and CDR2 FQNEAQ (reference sequence). V was shortened by 5 bases and J by 2 bases, with 13 bases between the two germline ends.

This clonotype was seen at least ten times. This sequence joins TRBV2 and TRBJ1-6; the match to TRBD1 covers 10 bases. The V and J ends lost 4 bases and 7 bases, in that order; junction bases with no gene match: 4. The germline CDR1 and CDR2 sequences are SNHLY and FYNNEI. The CDR3 spans 15 residues. The CDR3 region has the DNA TGTGCCAGCAGTGCGGGACAGGGGTTAAATTCACCCCTCCACTTT. This sequence encodes CASSAGQGLNSPLHF.

This clonotype has ten or more counts. The V gene is TRBV18, the J gene TRBJ1-2, with a weak D call TRBD1 (5 bases). In germline, CDR1 is KGHSH, CDR2 LQKENI. Trimming pared 3 bases from V and 5 bases from J, leaving 10 bases between. CDR3 length: 13 residues. This CDR3 reads CASSPRGPYGYTF. CDR3 DNA: TGTGCCAGCTCACCGAGGGGACCTTATGGCTACACCTTC.

This clonotype occurred many times. The chain couples TRBV6-5 to TRBJ2-7; a weak D match, TRBD2 (6 bases). The CDR3 runs 15 residues. CDR1 and CDR2 (germline): MNHEY, SVGAGI. Trimming pared 0 bases from V and 7 bases from J, leaving 16 bases between. The CDR3 reads CASSYSEGLVGEQYF. The CDR3, as DNA: TGTGCCAGCAGTTACTCGGAGGGGCTGGTAGGGGAGCAGTACTTC.